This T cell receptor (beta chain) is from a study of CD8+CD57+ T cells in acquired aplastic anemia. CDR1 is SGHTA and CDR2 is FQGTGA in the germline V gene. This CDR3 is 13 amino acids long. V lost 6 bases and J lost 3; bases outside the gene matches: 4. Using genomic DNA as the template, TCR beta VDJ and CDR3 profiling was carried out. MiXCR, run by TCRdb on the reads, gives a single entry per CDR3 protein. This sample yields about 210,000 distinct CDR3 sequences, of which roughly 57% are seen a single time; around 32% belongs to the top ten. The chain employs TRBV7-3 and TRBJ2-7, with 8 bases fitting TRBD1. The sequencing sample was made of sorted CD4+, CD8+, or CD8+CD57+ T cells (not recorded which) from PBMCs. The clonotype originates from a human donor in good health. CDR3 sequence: CASREQGDYEQYF. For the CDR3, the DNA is TGTGCCAGCAGGGAACAGGGGGACTACGAGCAGTACTTC.